Given below is one T cell receptor (beta chain) in context. This sample stems from a study of blood T cell repertoires in COVID-19. TCRdb's table, derived via immunoSEQ multiplex PCR, lists solely in-frame clones and lacks some. The data show approximately 330,000 clones, 65% to 90% seen once. Trimming cost V 6 bases and J 1 base, with 8 bases left between them. The CDR3 consists of 13 residues. The sample taken for sequencing was PBMCs or T cells enriched from blood (not recorded which). The sequence derives from a woman aged 40-49 years with acute COVID-19. This chain connects TRBV12-3 or TRBV12-4 to TRBJ2-3; TRBD2 might be the D (5 bases). Here the CDR3 DNA reads TGTGCCAGCAGATGGCGGGGCACAGATACGCAGTATTTT. Protein product: CASRWRGTDTQYF.